One T cell receptor (beta chain) is described in this entry. Assay used: immunoSEQ multiplex PCR; TCRdb lists only in-frame clones, some missing. The sample comprises around 1.1 million clones, approximately 80% of which are singletons, and more than 0.85% rests with the top ten. This sample is part of a study of shared clonotypes between healthy human individuals. Germline V gene sequence: CDR1 LGHNA, CDR2 YNFKEQ. CDR3 length equals 13 residues. Trimming took off 1 base at V and 0 bases at J, with 1 base between the two ends. This chain uses TRBV4-2 with TRBJ2-1; D gene ambiguous. The TCR sequence derives from a man between 18 and 29 years old in good health. Some clones in this sample may be carry-over from other donors' samples. The sample taken for sequencing was memory CD4+ T cells from PBMCs. Noted subset: CD45RA-negative fraction. The CDR3 protein is CASSQGSYNEQFF. The CDR3 nucleotides read TGTGCCAGCAGCCAAGGCTCCTACAATGAGCAGTTCTTC.